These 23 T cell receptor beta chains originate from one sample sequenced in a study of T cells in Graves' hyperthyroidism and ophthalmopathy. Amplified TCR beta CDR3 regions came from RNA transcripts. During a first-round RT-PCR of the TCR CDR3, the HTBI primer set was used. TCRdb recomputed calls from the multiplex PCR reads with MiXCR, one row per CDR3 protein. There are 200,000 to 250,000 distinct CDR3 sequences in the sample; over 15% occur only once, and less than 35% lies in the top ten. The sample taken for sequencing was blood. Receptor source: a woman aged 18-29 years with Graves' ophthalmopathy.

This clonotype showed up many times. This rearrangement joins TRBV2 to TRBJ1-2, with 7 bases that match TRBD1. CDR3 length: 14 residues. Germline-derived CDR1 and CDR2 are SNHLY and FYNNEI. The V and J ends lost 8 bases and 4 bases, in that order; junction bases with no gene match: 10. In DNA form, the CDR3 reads TGTGCCAGCGGACAGGAGGCGGTTAGCTATGGCTACACCTTC. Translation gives CASGQEAVSYGYTF. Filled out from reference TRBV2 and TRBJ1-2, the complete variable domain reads EPEVTQTPSHQVTQMGQEVILRCVPISNHLYFYWYRQILGQKVEFLVSFYNNEISEKSEIFDDQFSVERPDGSNFTLKIRSTKLEDSAMYFCASGQEAVSYGYTFGSGTRLTVV.

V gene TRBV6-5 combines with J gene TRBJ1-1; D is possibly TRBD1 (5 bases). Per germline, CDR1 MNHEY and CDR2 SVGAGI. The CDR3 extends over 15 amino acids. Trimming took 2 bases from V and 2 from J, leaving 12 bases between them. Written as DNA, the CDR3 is TGTGCCAGCAGTTACGGGGCAGAGCTTAACACTGAAGCTTTCTTT. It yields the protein CASSYGAELNTEAFF.

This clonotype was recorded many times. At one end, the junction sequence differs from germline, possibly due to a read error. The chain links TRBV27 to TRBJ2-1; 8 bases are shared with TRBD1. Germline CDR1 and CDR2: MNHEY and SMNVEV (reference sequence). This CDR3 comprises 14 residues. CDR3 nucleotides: TGTGCCAGCATCCGACAGGGGCCCTACAGTGAGCAGTTCTTC. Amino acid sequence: CASIRQGPYSEQFF.

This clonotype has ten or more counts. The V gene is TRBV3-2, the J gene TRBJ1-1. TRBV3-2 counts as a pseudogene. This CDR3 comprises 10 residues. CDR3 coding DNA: TGTGCCAGCGGACCAGTGAAAGCTTTCTTT. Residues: CASGPVKAFF.

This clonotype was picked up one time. CDR3 nucleotide sequence: TGTGCCAGCAGTGAAGCGTATCAGGGTATGCTGACCAAAAACATTCAGTACTTC. Translation: CASSEAYQGMLTKNIQYF. This sequence joins TRBV2 and TRBJ2-4, with TRBD1 as a possible D gene (5 bases). The CDR3 is made up of 18 amino acids. In germline, CDR1 is SNHLY, CDR2 FYNNEI. V lost 0 bases and J 2 bases, leaving 17 bases between the germline ends.

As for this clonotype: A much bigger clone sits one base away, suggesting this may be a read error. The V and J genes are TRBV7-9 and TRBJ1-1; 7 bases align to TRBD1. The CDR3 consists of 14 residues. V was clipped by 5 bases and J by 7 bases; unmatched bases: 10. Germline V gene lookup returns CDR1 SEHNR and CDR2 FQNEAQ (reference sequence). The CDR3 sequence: CASSPGEGAFEAFF. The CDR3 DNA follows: TGTGCCAGCAGCCCGGGGGAGGGGGCTTTTGAAGCTTTCTTT.

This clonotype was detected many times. The CDR3 sequence is CASSQRGYTGELFF. The CDR3 DNA reads as TGTGCCAGCAGCCAGCGGGGGTACACCGGGGAGCTGTTTTTT. The V gene is TRBV3-1, the J gene TRBJ2-2, with 7 bases identical to TRBD2. The CDR3 totals 14 residues. Germline assignment: CDR1 LGHDT and CDR2 YNNKEL (reference sequence). J gave up 3 bases and V 3 bases, and 1 base lay outside the gene matches.

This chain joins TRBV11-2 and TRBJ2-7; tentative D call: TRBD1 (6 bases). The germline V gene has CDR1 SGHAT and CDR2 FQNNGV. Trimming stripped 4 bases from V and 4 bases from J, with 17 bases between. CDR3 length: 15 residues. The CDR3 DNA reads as TGTGCCAGCAGCTCTCGACAGGCGAATAGTTACGAGCAGTACTTC. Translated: CASSSRQANSYEQYF.

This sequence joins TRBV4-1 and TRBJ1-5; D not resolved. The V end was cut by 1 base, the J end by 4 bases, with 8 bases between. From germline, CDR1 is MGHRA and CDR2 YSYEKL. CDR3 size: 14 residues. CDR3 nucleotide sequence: TGCGCCAGCAGCCAAGGGGTCGGTAATCAGCCCCAGCATTTT. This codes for CASSQGVGNQPQHF.

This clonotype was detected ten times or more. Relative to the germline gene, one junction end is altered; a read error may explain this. CDR3 sequence reads: CSVLGGRPRSSLHF. DNA for the CDR3: TGCAGCGTCCTAGGGGGCAGGCCACGTTCATCCCTCCACTTT. The J gene is TRBJ1-6, the V gene TRBV29-1; TRBD1 aligns across 7 bases. There are 14 residues in the CDR3. Germline V gene sequence: CDR1 SQVTM, CDR2 ANQGSEA.

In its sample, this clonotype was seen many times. The CDR3 DNA is TGTGCCAGCAAGGCTAGTGCAGATACGCAGTATTTT. Its protein product is CASKASADTQYF. The chain joins TRBV2 to TRBJ2-3; D gene uncertain. The V end lost 7 bases, the J end lost 4 bases, and 9 bases lay between the germline ends. The CDR3 runs 12 residues. Germline assignment: CDR1 SNHLY and CDR2 FYNNEI.

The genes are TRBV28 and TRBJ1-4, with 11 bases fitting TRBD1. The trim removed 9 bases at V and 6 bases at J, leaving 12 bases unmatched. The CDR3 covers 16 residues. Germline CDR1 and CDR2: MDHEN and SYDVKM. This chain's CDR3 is CASRTGGAGGDEKLFF. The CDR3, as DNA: TGTGCCAGTAGGACAGGGGGCGCGGGAGGCGATGAAAAACTGTTTTTT. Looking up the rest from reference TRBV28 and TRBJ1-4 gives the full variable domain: DVKVTQSSRYLVKRTGEKVFLECVQDMDHENMFWYRQDPGLGLRLIYFSYDVKMKEKGDIPEGYSVSREKKERFSLILESASTNQTSMYLCASRTGGAGGDEKLFFGSGTQLSVL.

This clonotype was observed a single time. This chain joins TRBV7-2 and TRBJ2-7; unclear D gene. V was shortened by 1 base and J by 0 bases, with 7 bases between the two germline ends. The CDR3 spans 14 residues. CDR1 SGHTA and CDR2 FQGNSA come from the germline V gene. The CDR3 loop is CASSLVASSYEQYF. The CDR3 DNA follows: TGTGCCAGCAGCTTAGTGGCGAGCTCCTACGAGCAGTACTTC.

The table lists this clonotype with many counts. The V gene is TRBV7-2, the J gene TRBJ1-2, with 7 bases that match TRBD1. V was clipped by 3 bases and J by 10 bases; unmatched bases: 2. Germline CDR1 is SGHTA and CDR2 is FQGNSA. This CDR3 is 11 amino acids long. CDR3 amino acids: CASSLGQTYTF. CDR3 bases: TGTGCCAGCAGCTTGGGACAGACCTACACCTTC.

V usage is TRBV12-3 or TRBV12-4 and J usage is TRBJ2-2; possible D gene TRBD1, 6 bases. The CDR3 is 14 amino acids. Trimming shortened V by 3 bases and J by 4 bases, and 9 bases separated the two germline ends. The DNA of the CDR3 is TGTGCCAGCAGTTTTACAGGGATCACCGGGGAGCTGTTTTTT. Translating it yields CASSFTGITGELFF.

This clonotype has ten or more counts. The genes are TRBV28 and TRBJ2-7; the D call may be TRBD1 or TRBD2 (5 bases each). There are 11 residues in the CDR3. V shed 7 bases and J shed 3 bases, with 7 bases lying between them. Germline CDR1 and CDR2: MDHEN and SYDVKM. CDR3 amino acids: CASNGGYEQYF. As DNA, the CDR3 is TGTGCCAGCAATGGGGGCTACGAGCAGTACTTC.

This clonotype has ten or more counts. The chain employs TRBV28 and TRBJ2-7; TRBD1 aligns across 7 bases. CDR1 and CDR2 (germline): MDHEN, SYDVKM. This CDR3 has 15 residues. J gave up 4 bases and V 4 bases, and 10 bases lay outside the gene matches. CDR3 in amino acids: CASSSQDREIYEQYF. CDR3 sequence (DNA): TGTGCCAGCAGTTCTCAAGACAGGGAAATTTACGAGCAGTACTTC.

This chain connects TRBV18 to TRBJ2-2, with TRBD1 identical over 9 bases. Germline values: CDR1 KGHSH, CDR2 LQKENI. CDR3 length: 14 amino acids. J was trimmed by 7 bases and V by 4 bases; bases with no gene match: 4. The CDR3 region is CASSRDREIGELFF. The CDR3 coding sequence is TGTGCCAGCTCACGGGACAGGGAAATCGGGGAGCTGTTTTTT. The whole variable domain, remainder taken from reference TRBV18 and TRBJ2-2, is NAGVMQNPRHLVRRRGQEARLRCSPMKGHSHVYWYRQLPEEGLKFMVYLQKENIIDESGMPKERFSAEFPKEGPSILRIQQVVRGDSAAYFCASSRDREIGELFFGEGSRLTVL.

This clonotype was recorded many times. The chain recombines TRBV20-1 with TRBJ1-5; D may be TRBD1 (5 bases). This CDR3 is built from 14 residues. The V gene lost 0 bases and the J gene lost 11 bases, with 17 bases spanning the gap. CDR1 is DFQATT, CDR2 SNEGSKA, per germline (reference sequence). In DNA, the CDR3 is TGCAGTGCTAGAGAAAATATGGGGGGTGCGTCCCAGCATTTT. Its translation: CSARENMGGASQHF.

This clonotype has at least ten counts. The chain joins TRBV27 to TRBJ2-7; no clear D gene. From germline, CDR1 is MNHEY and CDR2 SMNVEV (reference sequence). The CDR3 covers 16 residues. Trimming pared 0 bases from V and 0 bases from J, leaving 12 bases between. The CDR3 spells CASSLSALFSSYEQYF. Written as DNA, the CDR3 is TGTGCCAGCAGTTTATCGGCCCTCTTTAGCTCCTACGAGCAGTACTTC.

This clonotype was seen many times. In nucleotides, the CDR3 is TGTGCCAGCAGTCCCAACGGACAGGGCCCCTATAATTCACCCCTCCACTTT. It codes for CASSPNGQGPYNSPLHF. This chain joins TRBV28 and TRBJ1-6, with TRBD1 matching over 8 bases. The length of the CDR3 is 17 residues. Germline V gives CDR1 MDHEN, CDR2 SYDVKM. V was pared by 5 bases and J by 2 bases, with 8 bases of the junction left unmatched.

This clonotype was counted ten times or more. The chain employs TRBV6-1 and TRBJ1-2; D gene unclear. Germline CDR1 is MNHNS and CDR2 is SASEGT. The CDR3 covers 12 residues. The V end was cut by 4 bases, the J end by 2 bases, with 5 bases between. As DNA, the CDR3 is TGTGCCAGCAGTGTCGGGAACTATGGCTACACCTTC. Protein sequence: CASSVGNYGYTF.

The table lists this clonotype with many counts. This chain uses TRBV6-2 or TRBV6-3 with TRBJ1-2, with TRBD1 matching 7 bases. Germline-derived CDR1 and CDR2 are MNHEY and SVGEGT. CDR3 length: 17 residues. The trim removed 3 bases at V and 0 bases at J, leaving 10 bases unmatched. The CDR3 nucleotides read TGTGCCAGCAGTTATGAACAGGGGCCTTCATCTAACTATGGCTACACCTTC. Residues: CASSYEQGPSSNYGYTF.